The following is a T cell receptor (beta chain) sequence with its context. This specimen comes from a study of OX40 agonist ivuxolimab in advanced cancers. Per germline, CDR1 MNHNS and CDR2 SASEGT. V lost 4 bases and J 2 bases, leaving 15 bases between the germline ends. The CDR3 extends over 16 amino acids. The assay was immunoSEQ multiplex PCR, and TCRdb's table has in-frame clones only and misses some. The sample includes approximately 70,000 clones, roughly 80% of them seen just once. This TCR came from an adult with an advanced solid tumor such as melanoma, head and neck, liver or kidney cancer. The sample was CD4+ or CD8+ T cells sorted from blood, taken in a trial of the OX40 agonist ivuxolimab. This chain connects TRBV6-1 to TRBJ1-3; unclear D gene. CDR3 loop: CASSAGLGNPGNTIYF. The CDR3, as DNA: TGTGCCAGCAGTGCTGGCTTGGGGAACCCTGGAAACACCATATATTTT.